A single sample gave rise to the 5 T cell receptor beta chains below, sequenced in a study of T cells after posttransplantation cyclophosphamide. Repertoires were generated with immunoSEQ multiplex PCR, while TCRdb's copy carries only in-frame clones and drops some. The data show more than 4,500 clones, with none appearing a single time. Treatment was busulfan-fludarabine conditioning, a marrow graft, and cyclophosphamide on days +3 and +4. The input for sequencing was PBMCs, taken 350 to 400 days after allogeneic stem cell transplant with posttransplant cyclophosphamide. The receptor set was obtained from a male patient aged 55 to 70 who received an allogeneic stem cell transplant from a related donor, was CMV-positive, and had acute GVHD only. Some T cells may have originated in the graft donor.

This clone counts as medium-sized. V and J are TRBV18 and TRBJ1-3; D is perhaps TRBD1 (5 bases). Trimming took off 3 bases at V and 0 bases at J, with 9 bases between the two ends. The CDR3 totals 15 residues. Germline CDR1 and CDR2: KGHSH and LQKENI. CDR3 DNA sequence: TGTGCCAGCTCACCCGCCGGGGGCTCTGGAAACACCATATATTTT. It yields the protein CASSPAGGSGNTIYF.

This clone was recorded at least ten times. This same CDR3 is encoded by further DNA sequences in the sample. The chain employs TRBV5-5 and TRBJ2-5; maybe TRBD1 (5 bases). Deletions cut 1 base from V and 2 bases from J, with 6 bases between. Germline CDR1 SGHKS, CDR2 YYEKEE (reference sequence). The CDR3 totals 13 residues. The CDR3 nucleotides read TGTGCCAGCAGCTTGAGGGGTCAAGAGACCCAGTACTTC. Protein product: CASSLRGQETQYF.

This clone was observed a handful of times. The CDR3 reads CASSLRTPDQETQYF. The CDR3 nucleotides read TGTGCCAGCAGCTTACGGACACCTGACCAAGAGACCCAGTACTTC. The gene calls are TRBV7-9 and TRBJ2-5; possibly TRBD1 for D (5 bases). The CDR3 runs 15 residues. From germline, CDR1 is SEHNR and CDR2 FQNEAQ (reference sequence). The ends were cut back, 2 bases at V and 0 bases at J, with 10 bases in the middle.

This clone was detected a few times. CDR3 nucleotide sequence: TGTGCCAGCAGCTTGGGGGCCGGAAGAGAGACCCAGTACTTC. Translated: CASSLGAGRETQYF. The chain employs TRBV7-2 and TRBJ2-5; perhaps TRBD1 as D (6 bases). Germline CDR1 and CDR2: SGHTA and FQGNSA. Trimming took 3 bases from V and 4 from J, leaving 12 bases between them. The CDR3 covers 14 residues.

There are many counts of this clone. This chain connects TRBV4-3 to TRBJ2-7; 9 bases agree with TRBD2. Germline values: CDR1 LGHNA, CDR2 YSLEER. CDR3 size: 15 residues. Unmatched junction bases numbered 7, after V lost 0 bases and J lost 7 bases. The CDR3 sequence is CASSQEGGGVWEQYF. CDR3 nucleotides: TGCGCCAGCAGCCAAGAAGGCGGGGGGGTTTGGGAGCAGTACTTC.